This TCR beta chain originates from a study of blood T cell repertoires in COVID-19 (dated by TCRdb to between 2020 and 2021). Background for the entire study: The collaborator samples originated in the United States, Italy and Spain and spanned the acute and convalescent phases of COVID-19. The material from the prospective study consisted of cDNA or gDNA derived from T cells, B-cell-depleted T cells, or PBMCs. Deeply sampled blood TCRbeta repertoires from subjects exposed to, actively infected with, or recovered from COVID-19 were included in the dataset. The repertoires were made available in a free public database intended to serve as a resource for research on the immune response to SARS-CoV-2. Samples were obtained from the ongoing ImmuneRACE study (first 160 participants) and from over a thousand subjects provided by 6 global collaborators. Sample metadata almost always included a de-identified subject ID, COVID-19 status, age in years and sex. Where HLA class I and class II types were available, the types were taken from metadata supplied by the sample provider, not from assay-based typing. On the study overall, not on this receptor specifically: How much clinical and demographic metadata was included differed by source and by participant, and the metadata was provided uncurated.

Measured from the cysteine to the phenylalanine, the CDR3 is 14 residues long. The CDR3 DNA has 42 bases and is translated from base 1. Between the V and J ends, shortened by 4 bases and 3 bases respectively, the junction contains 13 bases. CDR1 LNHDA and CDR2 SQIVND were looked up in the germline V gene (reference sequence). In the case of this clone: The specificity of this receptor is unknown. Per-base quality was not reported, and no clone a single base away is much larger than it.

Participants in the prospective study were enrolled through a virtual design, were aged roughly 18 to 100 years, and lived in approximately 25 United States geographic areas. In the prospective study, cohorts were assigned on the basis of participant-reported clinical history obtained from a screening survey and a study questionnaire. ImmuneRACE Cohort 3 recovered participants were defined by two consecutive negative NP/OP PCR tests, healthcare professional clearance, or symptom resolution. In the prospective study, whole blood, serum and a nasopharyngeal or oropharyngeal swab were collected from each participant by mobile phlebotomists. Over a roughly 2-month period, participants in the prospective study had the option of providing additional blood draws and questionnaires. Blood samples from the prospective study were shipped frozen or at room temperature prior to DNA extraction. TCRbeta CDR3 regions were amplified from genomic DNA by means of the immunoSEQ Assay, a bias-controlled multiplex PCR. In the paper's pipeline: The number of nucleated cells in each sample was estimated by amplification of reference gene primers within the assay. To quantify the absolute abundance of each unique TCRbeta CDR3 rearrangement, sequence reads were collapsed and filtered. For each sample, productive Simpson clonality was calculated as the square root of Simpson's diversity index across productive rearrangements. Here the immuneACCESS table is served through TCRdb, limited to in-frame sequences with V and J called. Missing clones are a known gap in these copies; in checked studies unresolved V genes cover under half, and the rest lacks a known reason. The D gene and trimming were derived from the DNA, and the V and J assignments and clone size from that table. The sample contains 160,000 or so clones, roughly 84% of them found a single time. The biggest ten clones account for approximately 18% of the sample.

This sequence originates from a man aged 55-75 years who had recovered from COVID-19. The sequenced sample consisted of PBMCs or T cells enriched from blood (not recorded which). The V and J segments used are TRBV19 and TRBJ2-7; the D gene is perhaps TRBD2, from 6 matching bases. The nucleotide sequence reads TGTGCCAGTAGTAGTATGTTGGAGGGCTACGAGCAGTACTTC. The resulting protein is CASSSMLEGYEQYF.